This TCR beta chain was sequenced in a study of siplizumab effects on memory and regulatory T cells. CDR1 is SQVTM and CDR2 is ANQGSEA in the germline V gene. Trimming stripped 0 bases from V and 3 bases from J, with 8 bases between. The CDR3 has 13 residues. Study results and limitations: Unstimulated naive T cells seemed to show more diversity than memory cells did, and they also seemed to be among the major contributors to the alloresponse.

The method was immunoSEQ multiplex PCR; TCRdb's version includes in-frame clones alone and lacks a portion of them. The sample gives about 72,000 clones, about 90% of which show up once; approximately 29% is in the top ten. This clone has only one observation. The antigen is unknown. The chain joins TRBV29-1 to TRBJ1-1, with unresolved D. The sequence was collected from a human donor in good health. What was sequenced was CD8+ T cells sorted from blood. CDR3 in amino acids: CSVEEAGDTEAFF. The CDR3 nucleotides read TGCAGCGTTGAAGAGGCGGGTGACACTGAAGCTTTCTTT.